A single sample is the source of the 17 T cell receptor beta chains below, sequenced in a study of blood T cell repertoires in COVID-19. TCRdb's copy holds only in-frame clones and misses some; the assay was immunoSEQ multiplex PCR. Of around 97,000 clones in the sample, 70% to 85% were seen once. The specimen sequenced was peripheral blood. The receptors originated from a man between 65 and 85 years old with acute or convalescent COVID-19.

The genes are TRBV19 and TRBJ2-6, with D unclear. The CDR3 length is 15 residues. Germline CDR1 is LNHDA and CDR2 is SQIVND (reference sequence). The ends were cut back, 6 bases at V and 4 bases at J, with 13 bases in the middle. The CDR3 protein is CASSETFSGANVLTF. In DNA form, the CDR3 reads TGTGCCAGTAGCGAGACTTTTTCAGGGGCCAACGTCCTGACTTTC. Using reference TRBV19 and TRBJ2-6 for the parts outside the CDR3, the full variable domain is DGGITQSPKYLFRKEGQNVTLSCEQNLNHDAMYWYRQDPGQGLRLIYYSQIVNDFQKGDIAEGYSVSREKKESFPLTVTSAQKNPTAFYLCASSETFSGANVLTFGAGSRLTVL.

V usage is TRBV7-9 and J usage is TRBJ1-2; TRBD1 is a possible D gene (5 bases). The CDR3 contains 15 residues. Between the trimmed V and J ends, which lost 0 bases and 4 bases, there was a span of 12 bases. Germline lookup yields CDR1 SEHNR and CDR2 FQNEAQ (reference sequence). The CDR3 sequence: CASSLAQGLFYGYTF. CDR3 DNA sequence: TGTGCCAGCAGCTTAGCGCAGGGCCTTTTCTATGGCTACACCTTC. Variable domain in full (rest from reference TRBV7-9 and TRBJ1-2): DTGVSQNPRHKITKRGQNVTFRCDPISEHNRLYWYRQTLGQGPEFLTYFQNEAQLEKSRLLSDRFSAERPKGSFSTLEIQRTEQGDSAMYLCASSLAQGLFYGYTFGSGTRLTVV.

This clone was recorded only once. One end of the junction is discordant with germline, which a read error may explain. DNA for the CDR3: TGTGCCAGCAGCTTAGCCTTCCGGGGATTCGTTTCCTTC. Translating gives CASSLAFRGFVSF. V gene TRBV7-9 combines with J gene TRBJ2-7; maybe TRBD2 (5 bases). CDR1 SEHNR and CDR2 FQNEAQ come from the germline V gene (reference sequence). CDR3 length: 13 amino acids. Variable domain in full (rest from reference TRBV7-9 and TRBJ2-7): DTGVSQNPRHKITKRGQNVTFRCDPISEHNRLYWYRQTLGQGPEFLTYFQNEAQLEKSRLLSDRFSAERPKGSFSTLEIQRTEQGDSAMYLCASSLAFRGFVSFGPGTRLTVT.

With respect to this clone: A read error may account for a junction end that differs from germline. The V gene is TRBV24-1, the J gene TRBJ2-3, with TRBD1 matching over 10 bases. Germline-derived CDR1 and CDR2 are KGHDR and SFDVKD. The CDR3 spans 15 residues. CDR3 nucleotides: TGTGCCACCGGGGGGACAGGGGCAAGCACGGATACGCAGTATTTT. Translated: CATGGTGASTDTQYF.

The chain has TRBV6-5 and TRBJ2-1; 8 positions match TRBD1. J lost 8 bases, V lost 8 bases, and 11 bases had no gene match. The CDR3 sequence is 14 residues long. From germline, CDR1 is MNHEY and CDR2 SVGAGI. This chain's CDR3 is CASHRDRTPHEQFF. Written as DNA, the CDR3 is TGTGCCAGCCACCGGGACAGGACTCCCCATGAGCAGTTCTTC.

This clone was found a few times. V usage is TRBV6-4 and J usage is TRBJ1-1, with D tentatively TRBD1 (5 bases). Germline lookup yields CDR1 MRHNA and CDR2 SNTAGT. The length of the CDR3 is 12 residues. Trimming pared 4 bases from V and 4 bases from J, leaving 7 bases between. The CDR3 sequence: CASSAGGTEAFF. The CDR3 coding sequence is TGTGCCAGCAGTGCGGGGGGCACTGAAGCTTTCTTT.

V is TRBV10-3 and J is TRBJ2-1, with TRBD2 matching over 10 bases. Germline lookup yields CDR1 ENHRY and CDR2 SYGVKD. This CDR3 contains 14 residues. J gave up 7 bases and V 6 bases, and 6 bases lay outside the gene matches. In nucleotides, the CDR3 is TGTGCCATCAGAAGCGGGGGGGCCGGTAATGAGCAGTTCTTC. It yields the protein CAIRSGGAGNEQFF.

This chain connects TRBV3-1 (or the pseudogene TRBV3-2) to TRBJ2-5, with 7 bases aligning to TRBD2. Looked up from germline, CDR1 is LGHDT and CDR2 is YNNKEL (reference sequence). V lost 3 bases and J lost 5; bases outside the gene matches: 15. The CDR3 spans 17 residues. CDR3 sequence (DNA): TGTGCCAGCAGCCAGAATGGGCGGGGACTACCGGGTGAGACCCAGTACTTC. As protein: CASSQNGRGLPGETQYF.

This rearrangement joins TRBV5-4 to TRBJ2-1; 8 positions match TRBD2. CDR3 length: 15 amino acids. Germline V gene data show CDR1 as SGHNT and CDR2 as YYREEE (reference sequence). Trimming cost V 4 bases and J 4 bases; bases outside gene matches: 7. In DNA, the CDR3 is TGTGCCAGCAGCCCCCCTCCGGGAGGGTACAATGAGCAGTTCTTC. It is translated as CASSPPPGGYNEQFF.

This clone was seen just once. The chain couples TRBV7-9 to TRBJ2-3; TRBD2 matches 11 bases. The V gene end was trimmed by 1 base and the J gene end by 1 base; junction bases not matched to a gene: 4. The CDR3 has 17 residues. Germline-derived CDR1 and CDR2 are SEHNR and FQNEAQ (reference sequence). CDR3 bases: TGTGCCAGCAGCTTAGGGCTAGCGGGAGGCCGCACAGATACGCAGTATTTT. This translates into CASSLGLAGGRTDTQYF.

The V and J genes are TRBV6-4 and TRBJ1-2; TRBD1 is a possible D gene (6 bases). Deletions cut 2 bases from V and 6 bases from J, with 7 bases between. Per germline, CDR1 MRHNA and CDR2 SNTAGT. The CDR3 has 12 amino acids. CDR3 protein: CASSDGTHGYTF. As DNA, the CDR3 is TGTGCCAGCAGTGACGGGACACATGGCTACACCTTC.

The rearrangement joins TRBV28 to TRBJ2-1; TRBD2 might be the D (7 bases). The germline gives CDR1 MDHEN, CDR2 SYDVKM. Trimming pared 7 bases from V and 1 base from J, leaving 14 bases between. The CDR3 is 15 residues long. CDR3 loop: CASIGGALSYNEQFF. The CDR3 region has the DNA TGTGCCAGCATTGGGGGGGCATTATCCTACAATGAGCAGTTCTTC.

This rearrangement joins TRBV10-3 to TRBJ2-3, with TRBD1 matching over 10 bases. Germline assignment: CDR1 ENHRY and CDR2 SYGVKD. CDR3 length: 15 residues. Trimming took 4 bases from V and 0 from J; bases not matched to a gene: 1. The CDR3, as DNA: TGTGCCATCAGTGTGGGACAGGGGAGCACAGATACGCAGTATTTT. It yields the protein CAISVGQGSTDTQYF.

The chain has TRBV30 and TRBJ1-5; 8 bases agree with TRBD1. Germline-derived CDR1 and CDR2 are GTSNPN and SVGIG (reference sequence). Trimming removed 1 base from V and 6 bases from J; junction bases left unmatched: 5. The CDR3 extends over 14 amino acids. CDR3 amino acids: CAWSDDQGAQPQHF. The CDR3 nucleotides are TGTGCCTGGAGTGACGATCAGGGGGCTCAGCCCCAGCATTTT.

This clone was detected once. The CDR3: CASSPIGGSREAFF. The CDR3 DNA follows: TGTGCCAGCTCACCAATCGGTGGTAGTCGGGAAGCTTTCTTT. The genes are TRBV18 and TRBJ1-1; no clear D. The germline V and J ends were trimmed by 2 bases and 8 bases, with 15 bases remaining between them. This CDR3 region has 14 residues. Germline loops: CDR1 KGHSH, CDR2 LQKENI.

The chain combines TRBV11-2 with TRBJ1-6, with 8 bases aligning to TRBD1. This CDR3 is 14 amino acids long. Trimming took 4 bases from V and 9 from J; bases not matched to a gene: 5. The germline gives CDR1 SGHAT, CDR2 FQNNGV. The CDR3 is CASSSQGGASPLHF. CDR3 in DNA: TGTGCCAGCAGCTCACAGGGGGGAGCTTCACCCCTCCACTTT.

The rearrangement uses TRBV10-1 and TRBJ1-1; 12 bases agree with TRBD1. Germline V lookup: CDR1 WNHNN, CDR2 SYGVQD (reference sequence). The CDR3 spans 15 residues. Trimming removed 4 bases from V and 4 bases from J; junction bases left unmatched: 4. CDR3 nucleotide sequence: TGCGCCAGCAGTGGGGACAGGGGGCGTTTCACTGAAGCTTTCTTT. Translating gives CASSGDRGRFTEAFF.